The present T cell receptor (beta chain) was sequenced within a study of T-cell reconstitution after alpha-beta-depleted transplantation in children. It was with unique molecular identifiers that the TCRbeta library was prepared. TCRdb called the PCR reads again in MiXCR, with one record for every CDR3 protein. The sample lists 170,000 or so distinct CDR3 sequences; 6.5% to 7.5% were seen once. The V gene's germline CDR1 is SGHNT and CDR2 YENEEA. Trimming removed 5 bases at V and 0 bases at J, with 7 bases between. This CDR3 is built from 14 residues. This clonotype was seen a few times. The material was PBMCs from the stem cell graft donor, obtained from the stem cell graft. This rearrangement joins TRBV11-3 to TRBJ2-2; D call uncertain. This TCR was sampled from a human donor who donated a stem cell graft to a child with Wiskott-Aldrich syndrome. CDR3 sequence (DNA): TGTGCCAGCAGCCCCGGCGCGAACACCGGGGAGCTGTTTTTT. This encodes CASSPGANTGELFF.